Sequencing of this TCR beta chain was carried out in a study of PD-L1 blockade in urothelial cancer. J was trimmed by 3 bases and V by 6 bases; bases with no gene match: 14. The CDR3 consists of 16 residues. Germline CDR1 reads MNHEY; CDR2 reads SMNVEV (reference sequence). Time point here: pretreatment peripheral blood. Samples spanned pretreatment and treatment, with 1 to 8 time points per patient. Libraries were prepared by immunoSEQ multiplex PCR; TCRdb keeps only in-frame clonotypes and omits some of them. The repertoire consists of about 87,000 clones, with 89% occurring once and the leading ten covering more than 0.85%.

This sample comprised PBMCs, obtained around atezolizumab (anti-PD-L1) treatment. This clonotype was obtained from a woman aged 80 or over with urothelial cancer. The chain joins TRBV27 to TRBJ2-7; 7 positions agree with TRBD2. The CDR3 here is CASSPEGGPPIYEQYF. CDR3 bases: TGTGCCAGCAGCCCCGAGGGAGGGCCCCCAATCTACGAGCAGTACTTC.